The rows below give T cell receptor beta chains drawn from one sample of a study of CD8+ T cells in alopecia areata. The table came from immunoSEQ multiplex PCR; TCRdb's copy has only in-frame clones and leaves some out. The repertoire holds roughly 170,000 clones, with about 60% as singletons. Sequenced material: CD8+ T cells sorted from blood, taken at week 24, from a patient treated with tofacitinib. The receptor set was obtained from a human donor with alopecia areata. CDR3s leave out the opening cysteine and the closing phenylalanine or tryptophan. Size is stated for part of the rows, as once, few or many counts, or as a class when the clone is expanded.

size	V	CDR3
few	TRBV2	ASSEGRGSDTQY
-	TRBV6-5	ASSLRAYSNQPQH
-	TRBV11-2	ASSPRLAGDYNEQF
few	TRBV29-1	SVGTYEQY
-	TRBV27	ASRQGNQPQH
few	TRBV29-1	SVEGLAGGYNEQF
-	TRBV5-1	ASSLAGTAYGYT
few	TRBV2	ASSDRQRDYEQY
few	TRBV4-1	ASARSGGATDTQY
few	TRBV7-8	ASSSERTLAKNIQY
-	TRBV6-5	ASGQDSNQPQH
-	TRBV7-9	ASSLEGAKGYT
once	TRBV19	ASSPSGGAWANVLT
few	TRBV29-1	SAGGGRTEAF
few	TRBV10-3	ATLLNTGELF
once	TRBV5-1	ASSLGGGYEQY
-	TRBV27	ASNLGQGWGEQF
-	TRBV19	ASSGGLGNTIY
once	TRBV11-2	ASSLGQTNNSPLH
-	TRBV9	ASNPGGGSSPLH
few	TRBV19	ASSIAANYNSPLH
few	TRBV5-1	ASSNQYEQY
few	TRBV13	ASSLAGALNTEAF
-	TRBV9	ASSSPQGANAF
few	TRBV29-1	SVVADSSNYGYT
-	TRBV11-2	ASSLDPRQGVAKNIQY
-	TRBV4-1	ASSLEQGSTDTQY
-	TRBV9	ASSVPVRSGAYNEQF
-	TRBV6-5	ASSYSSGGVNEQF
few	TRBV11-1	ASSTTPNVPPGELF
once	TRBV10-3	AISGGRETQY
-	TRBV7-8	ASSLGTGEETQY
few	TRBV29-1	SVVPLQVNYGYT
few	TRBV7-9	ASSHKQGMLNTGELF
-	TRBV2	ASSTPLRTEIRQETQY
-	TRBV5-1	ASSATLNEQF
-	TRBV7-2	ASSLWTGGQETQY
once	TRBV5-4	ASSYGQGPSHGYT
few	TRBV9	ASSVDGGMNTEAF
once	TRBV5-6	ASTDTSRTYEQY
-	TRBV7-6	ASSPDPYEQY
-	TRBV5-1	ASSPTGGYEKLF
-	TRBV27	ARDPDRASYNEQF
few	TRBV5-6	ASSFLISNEQF
-	TRBV19	ASSITGDYEQY
-	TRBV25-1	ASTPRLGSLDEQF
-	TRBV25-1	ASSRGDRASTIETQY
-	TRBV6-1	ASRSTGGGTEAF
few	TRBV28	ASTISGQAHGYT
-	TRBV5-6	ASSQGTAQPQH
-	TRBV5-1	ASIGTYNEQF
-	TRBV10-2	ASSESGRSPNQPQH
-	TRBV7-9	ASSIRTAEGTQY
-	TRBV5-1	ASSLEVMRSYGYT
few	TRBV5-6	ASSLATNQPQH